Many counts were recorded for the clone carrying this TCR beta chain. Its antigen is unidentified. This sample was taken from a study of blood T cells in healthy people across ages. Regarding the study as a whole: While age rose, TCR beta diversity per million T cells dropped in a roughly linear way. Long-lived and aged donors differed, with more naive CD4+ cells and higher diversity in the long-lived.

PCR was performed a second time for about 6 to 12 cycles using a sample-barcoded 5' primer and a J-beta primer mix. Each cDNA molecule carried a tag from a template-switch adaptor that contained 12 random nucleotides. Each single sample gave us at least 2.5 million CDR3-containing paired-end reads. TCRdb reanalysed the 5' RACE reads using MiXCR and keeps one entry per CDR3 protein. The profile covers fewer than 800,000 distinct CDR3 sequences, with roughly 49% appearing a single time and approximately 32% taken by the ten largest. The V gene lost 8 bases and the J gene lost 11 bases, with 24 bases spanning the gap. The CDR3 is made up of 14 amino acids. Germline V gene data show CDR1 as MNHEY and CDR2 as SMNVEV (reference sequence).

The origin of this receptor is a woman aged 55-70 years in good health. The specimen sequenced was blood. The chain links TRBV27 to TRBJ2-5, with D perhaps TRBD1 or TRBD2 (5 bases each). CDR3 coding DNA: TGTGCCAGCGCCGGGGACGGTACGTACAATGAGCAGTACTTC. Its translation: CASAGDGTYNEQYF.